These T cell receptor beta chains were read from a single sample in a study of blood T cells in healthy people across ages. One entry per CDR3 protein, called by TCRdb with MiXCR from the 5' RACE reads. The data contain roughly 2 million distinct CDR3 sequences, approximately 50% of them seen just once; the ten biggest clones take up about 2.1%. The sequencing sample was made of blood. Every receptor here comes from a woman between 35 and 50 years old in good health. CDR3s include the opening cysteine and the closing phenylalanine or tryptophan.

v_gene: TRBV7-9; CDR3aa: CASSLGGGGPHQETQYF
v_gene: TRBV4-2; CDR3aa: CASSLTTGPNEKLFF
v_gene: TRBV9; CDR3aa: CASSQTSGYSTDTQYF
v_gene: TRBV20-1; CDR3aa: CSAPRALSANYGYTF
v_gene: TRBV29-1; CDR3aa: CSAGSSGGEKLFF
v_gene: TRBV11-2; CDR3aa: CASSLRQGLARYEQYF
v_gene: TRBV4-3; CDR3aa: CASSLEHGAGGHTDTQYF
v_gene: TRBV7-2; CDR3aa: CASSLRGAQGTDTQYF
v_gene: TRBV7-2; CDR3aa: CASSLGTSGGGSYEQYF
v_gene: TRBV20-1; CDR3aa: CSARGTGNSPLHF
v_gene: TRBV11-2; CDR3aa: CASSLAPGGRYEQYF
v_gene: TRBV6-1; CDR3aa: CASSSQGALSTGQYF